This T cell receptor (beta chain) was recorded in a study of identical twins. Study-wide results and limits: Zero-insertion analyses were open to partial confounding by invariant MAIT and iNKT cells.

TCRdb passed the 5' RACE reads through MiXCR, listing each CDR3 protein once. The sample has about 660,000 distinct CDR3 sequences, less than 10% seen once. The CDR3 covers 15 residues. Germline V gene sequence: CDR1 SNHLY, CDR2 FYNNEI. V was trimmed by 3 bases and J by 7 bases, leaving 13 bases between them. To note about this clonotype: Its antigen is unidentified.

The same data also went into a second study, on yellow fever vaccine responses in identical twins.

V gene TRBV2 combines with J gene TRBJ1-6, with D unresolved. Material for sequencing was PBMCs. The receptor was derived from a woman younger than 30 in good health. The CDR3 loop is CASSDVGIRNSPLHF. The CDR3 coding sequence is TGTGCCAGCAGTGACGTAGGGATTAGGAATTCACCCCTCCACTTT. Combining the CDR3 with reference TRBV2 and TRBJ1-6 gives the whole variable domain EPEVTQTPSHQVTQMGQEVILRCVPISNHLYFYWYRQILGQKVEFLVSFYNNEISEKSEIFDDQFSVERPDGSNFTLKIRSTKLEDSAMYFCASSDVGIRNSPLHFGNGTRLTVT.